These T cell receptor beta chains were read from a single sample in a study of neoadjuvant anti-PD-1 for oral cavity cancer. This table comes from immunoSEQ multiplex PCR, and its TCRdb copy is limited to in-frame clones, with some not included. The sample shows over 20,000 clones, about 27% of them seen only once. The specimen was tumor tissue, collected after nivolumab (anti-PD-1) treatment. The source of these receptors is a person between 40 and 79 years old with oral cavity squamous cell carcinoma. Both conserved end residues are part of each CDR3. A D gene is named only where the DNA matches it firmly. Some rows mark clone size as missing; the rest say once, few, many or name a class of expanded clone.

. TRBD1 TRBJ1-2 TRBV7-9 CASSQDRRGYGYTF TGTGCCAGCAGCCAGGACAGGAGAGGGTATGGCTACACCTTC
large . TRBJ1-2 TRBV4-1 CASSQDPGAWDGYTF TGCGCCAGCAGCCAAGATCCGGGGGCTTGGGATGGCTACACCTTC
few . TRBJ2-7 TRBV29-1 CSAKTHSYEQYF TGCAGCGCCAAGACGCACTCCTACGAGCAGTACTTC
. TRBD2 TRBJ2-1 TRBV29-1 CSVQSSRTSVSHEQFF TGCAGCGTTCAAAGTAGCAGGACTAGCGTCTCCCATGAGCAGTTCTTC
. TRBD1 TRBJ2-3 TRBV15 CATSKRDRGRDTQYF TGTGCCACCAGCAAGCGGGACAGGGGAAGGGATACGCAGTATTTT
. . TRBJ1-1 TRBV28 CASSLNMNTEAFF TGTGCCAGCAGTTTAAACATGAACACTGAAGCTTTCTTT
few . TRBJ1-2 TRBV7-9 CASSFTANYGYTF TGTGCCAGCAGCTTTACAGCTAACTATGGCTACACCTTC
many TRBD2 TRBJ2-1 TRBV4-2 CASSQGDGGEQFF TGTGCCAGCAGCCAAGGTGACGGGGGGGAGCAGTTCTTC
few TRBD2 TRBJ2-7 TRBV6-1 CASSEAGGTRVGEQYF TGTGCCAGCAGTGAAGCGGGGGGGACTCGGGTAGGCGAGCAGTACTTC
few TRBD1 TRBJ1-2 TRBV5-5 CASSQGQGLRDYGYTF TGTGCCAGCAGCCAAGGACAGGGCCTCCGGGACTATGGCTACACCTTC
. . TRBJ1-2 TRBV6-6 CASSSWTYYGYTF TGTGCCAGCAGCTCCTGGACATACTATGGCTACACCTTC
few . TRBJ1-3 TRBV6-6 CASRLRRSGNTIYF TGTGCCAGCAGACTCAGGCGCTCTGGAAACACCATATATTTT